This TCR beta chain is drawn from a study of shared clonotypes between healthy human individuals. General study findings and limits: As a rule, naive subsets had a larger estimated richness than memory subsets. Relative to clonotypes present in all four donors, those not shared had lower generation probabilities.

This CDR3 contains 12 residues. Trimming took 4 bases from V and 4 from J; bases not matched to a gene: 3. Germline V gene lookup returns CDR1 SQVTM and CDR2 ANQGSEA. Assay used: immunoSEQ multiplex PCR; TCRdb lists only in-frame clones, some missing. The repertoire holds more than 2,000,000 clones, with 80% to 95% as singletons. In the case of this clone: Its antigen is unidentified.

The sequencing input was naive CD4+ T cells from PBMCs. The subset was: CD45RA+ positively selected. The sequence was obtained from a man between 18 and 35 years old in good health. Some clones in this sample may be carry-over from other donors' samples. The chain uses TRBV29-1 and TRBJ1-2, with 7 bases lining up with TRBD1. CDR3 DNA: TGCAGCGTTGCAAGACAGGGCTATGGCTACACCTTC. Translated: CSVARQGYGYTF.